This T cell receptor (beta chain) was observed in a study of OX40 agonist ivuxolimab in advanced cancers. Data came from immunoSEQ multiplex PCR; TCRdb stores just in-frame clones and leaves some out. The sample has tens of thousands of clones; less than 85% are singletons. The material sequenced was CD4+ or CD8+ T cells sorted from blood, taken in a trial of the OX40 agonist ivuxolimab. This TCR derives from an adult with an advanced solid tumor such as melanoma, head and neck, liver or kidney cancer.

In nucleotides, the CDR3 is TGTGCCAGCAGCTTGGCGGGGTCGGGAGTTGGTGAGCAGTTCTTC. Its translation is CASSLAGSGVGEQFF. The genes are TRBV5-5 and TRBJ2-1; TRBD2 might be the D (6 bases). Germline V gene lookup returns CDR1 SGHKS and CDR2 YYEKEE (reference sequence). The CDR3 has 15 residues. Between the trimmed V and J ends, which lost 0 bases and 9 bases, there was a span of 16 bases. Drawing the rest from reference TRBV5-5 and TRBJ2-1, the complete variable domain is DAGVTQSPTHLIKTRGQQVTLRCSPISGHKSVSWYQQVLGQGPQFIFQYYEKEERGRGNFPDRFSARQFPNYSSELNVNALLLGDSALYLCASSLAGSGVGEQFFGPGTRLTVL.